These 27 T cell receptor beta chains came from one sample sequenced in a study of shared clonotypes between healthy human individuals. Repertoires were generated with immunoSEQ multiplex PCR, while TCRdb's copy carries only in-frame clones and drops some. The data contain around 1.9 million clones, 80% to 95% of them singletons. CD45RO-negative CD8 cells positively selected for CCR7 made up the naive population, which excluded terminally differentiated effector memory CD45RA+ cells. Sequencing was performed on naive CD8+ T cells from PBMCs. The receptors were gathered from a man younger than 35 in good health. Some clones in this sample may be carry-over from other donors' samples.

The chain joins TRBV19 to TRBJ1-2, with D possibly TRBD1 on 6 matching bases. Germline assignment: CDR1 LNHDA and CDR2 SQIVND (reference sequence). V lost 3 bases and J 7 bases, leaving 18 bases between the germline ends. CDR3 size: 15 residues. CDR3 bases: TGTGCCAGTAGTATGACCGGGGGGCAGGTTGCTGGCTACACCTTC. It translates to CASSMTGGQVAGYTF.

The genes are TRBV10-3 and TRBJ2-1; D not certain. Germline V CDR1 and CDR2: ENHRY, SYGVKD. V was clipped by 5 bases and J by 0 bases, with 8 bases between them. The CDR3 is 14 amino acids. The CDR3 is CAISHTNSYNEQFF. The CDR3 region has the DNA TGTGCCATCAGTCACACAAACTCCTACAATGAGCAGTTCTTC.

The V call is TRBV7-9, the J call TRBJ2-2; 7 bases map to TRBD2. CDR1 is SEHNR, CDR2 FQNEAQ, per germline (reference sequence). J gave up 2 bases and V 2 bases, and 8 bases lay outside the gene matches. The CDR3 is 17 amino acids. The CDR3 loop is CASSLLRQGLNTGELFF. The CDR3 DNA follows: TGTGCCAGCAGCTTATTACGCCAGGGACTAAACACCGGGGAGCTGTTTTTT.

As for this clone: This same CDR3 is encoded by further DNA sequences in the sample. The chain has TRBV27 and TRBJ2-1; D may be TRBD2 (5 bases). Trimming removed 2 bases from V and 4 bases from J, with 6 bases in between. The CDR3 runs 13 residues. Germline CDR1 is MNHEY and CDR2 is SMNVEV (reference sequence). The CDR3 loop reads CASSLGGYNEQFF. The CDR3, as DNA: TGTGCCAGCAGTTTAGGCGGGTACAATGAGCAGTTCTTC.

This clone was counted once. This chain links TRBV15 with TRBJ1-1; D unresolved. This CDR3 has 13 residues. Germline V lookup: CDR1 LNHNV, CDR2 YYDKDF (reference sequence). V lost 1 base and J 1 base, leaving 4 bases between the germline ends. This chain's CDR3 is CATSRGSNTEAFF. CDR3 nucleotides: TGTGCCACCAGCAGAGGATCGAACACTGAAGCTTTCTTT.

This clone is a singleton in its sample. The chain is built from TRBV14 and TRBJ2-7, with D perhaps TRBD1 or TRBD2 (5 bases each). Germline CDR1 and CDR2: SGHDN and FVKESK. The CDR3 totals 17 residues. V shed 0 bases and J shed 4 bases, with 19 bases lying between them. CDR3 protein: CASSQDLPGTEGYEQYF. Here the CDR3 DNA reads TGTGCCAGCAGCCAAGATCTCCCCGGGACGGAAGGTTACGAGCAGTACTTC.

The chain is built from TRBV28 and TRBJ1-1, with 10 nucleotides matching TRBD1. Germline V gives CDR1 MDHEN, CDR2 SYDVKM. Trimming at V came to 4 bases and at J to 4 bases, leaving 6 bases not matched to a gene. The CDR3 is 15 amino acids. This chain's CDR3 is CASSSPGQGPTEAFF. CDR3 sequence (DNA): TGTGCCAGCAGTTCACCGGGACAGGGGCCCACTGAAGCTTTCTTT.

CDR3 sequence: CASSLRDRFTNLDGYTF. DNA of the CDR3: TGTGCCAGCAGTTTAAGGGACAGGTTTACGAATTTAGATGGCTACACCTTC. The rearrangement uses TRBV28 and TRBJ1-2; TRBD1 aligns across 8 bases. V dropped 2 bases and J dropped 6; count of bases not matched to a gene: 14. Germline-derived CDR1 and CDR2 are MDHEN and SYDVKM. The CDR3 runs to 17 residues.

This clone was counted a single time. The chain is built from TRBV7-2 and TRBJ1-1, with TRBD1 identical over 9 bases. The CDR3 loop spans 15 amino acids. CDR1 is SGHTA, CDR2 FQGNSA, per germline. The V and J ends lost 1 base and 5 bases, in that order; junction bases with no gene match: 5. The CDR3 DNA is TGTGCCAGCAGCTTAGAGGGACAGGGTGAGACTGAAGCTTTCTTT. Translated: CASSLEGQGETEAFF. The entire variable domain, with the rest obtained from reference TRBV7-2 and TRBJ1-1, is as follows: GAGVSQSPSNKVTEKGKDVELRCDPISGHTALYWYRQSLGQGLEFLIYFQGNSAPDKSGLPSDRFSAERTGGSVSTLTIQRTQQEDSAVYLCASSLEGQGETEAFFGQGTRLTVV.

This clone was seen more than once but under ten times. The chain recombines TRBV2 with TRBJ2-7, with D uncertain. The germline V gene encodes CDR1 SNHLY and CDR2 FYNNEI. The CDR3 length is 11 residues. V was clipped by 10 bases and J by 4 bases, with 11 bases between them. This CDR3 reads CATLVRYEQYF. CDR3 DNA: TGTGCCACCCTGGTGCGGTACGAGCAGTACTTC.

This chain joins TRBV28 and TRBJ1-5; D ambiguous. V dropped 7 bases and J dropped 7 bases, with 14 bases sitting between them. The CDR3 has 13 amino acids. Germline CDR1 is MDHEN and CDR2 is SYDVKM. The CDR3 nucleotides read TGTGCCAGCACCATAAGCGGGGTCCAGCCCCAGCATTTT. This translates into CASTISGVQPQHF. Full variable domain (missing parts from reference TRBV28 and TRBJ1-5): DVKVTQSSRYLVKRTGEKVFLECVQDMDHENMFWYRQDPGLGLRLIYFSYDVKMKEKGDIPEGYSVSREKKERFSLILESASTNQTSMYLCASTISGVQPQHFGDGTRLSIL.

The chain employs TRBV5-4 and TRBJ1-5; D call uncertain. Deletions cut 4 bases from V and 5 bases from J, with 10 bases between. The CDR3 extends over 13 amino acids. The germline CDR1 and CDR2 sequences are SGHNT and YYREEE (reference sequence). CDR3 in amino acids: CASSETIDQPQHF. In nucleotides, the CDR3 is TGTGCCAGCAGCGAGACAATAGATCAGCCCCAGCATTTT.

The V and J genes are TRBV9 and TRBJ2-7; perhaps TRBD2 as D (6 bases). Germline V gene sequence: CDR1 SGDLS, CDR2 YYNGEE. This CDR3 spans 14 amino acids. Trimming pared 0 bases from V and 7 bases from J, leaving 14 bases between. CDR3 sequence: CASSVGRGAGEQYF. In nucleotides, the CDR3 is TGTGCCAGCAGCGTAGGGCGTGGGGCGGGGGAGCAGTACTTC.

The genes are TRBV7-9 and TRBJ1-3; D not resolved. Trimming removed 5 bases from V and 0 bases from J, with 11 bases in between. Germline values: CDR1 SEHNR, CDR2 FQNEAQ (reference sequence). This CDR3 has 15 amino acids. The chain's CDR3 is CASSGGRGSGNTIYF. CDR3 nucleotides: TGTGCCAGCAGCGGAGGACGGGGCTCTGGAAACACCATATATTTT.

The V gene is TRBV11-2, the J gene TRBJ2-5; 7 nucleotides align to TRBD1. Looked up from germline, CDR1 is SGHAT and CDR2 is FQNNGV. This CDR3 has 15 residues. V was clipped by 6 bases and J by 5 bases; unmatched bases: 12. Written as DNA, the CDR3 is TGTGCCAGCAGTTACTCCCGACAGGGCTGGGAGACCCAGTACTTC. As protein: CASSYSRQGWETQYF.

This rearrangement joins TRBV27 to TRBJ1-2; 7 bases line up with TRBD1. Germline V gives CDR1 MNHEY, CDR2 SMNVEV (reference sequence). The CDR3 sequence is 14 residues long. V gave up 5 bases and J gave up 5 bases; unmatched junction bases: 8. CDR3 sequence reads: CASSPDRSWYGYTF. The DNA of the CDR3 is TGTGCCAGCAGTCCGGACAGGAGCTGGTATGGCTACACCTTC.

The J gene is TRBJ2-1, the V gene TRBV6-5, with 9 positions matching TRBD2. Per germline, CDR1 MNHEY and CDR2 SVGAGI. The CDR3 is 15 residues long. V was clipped by 6 bases and J by 1 base; unmatched bases: 4. The CDR3 bases are TGTGCCAGCAGAACAGCGGGGGGTTCCTACAATGAGCAGTTCTTC. Its translation is CASRTAGGSYNEQFF.

The chain couples TRBV6-1 to TRBJ2-5, with 13 bases fitting TRBD2. The CDR3 spans 16 residues. The V segment lost 3 bases and the J segment 3 bases; nucleotides outside the gene matches: 4. CDR1 and CDR2 (germline): MNHNS, SASEGT. This chain's CDR3 is CASSDTSGRDEETQYF. The CDR3 DNA is TGTGCCAGCAGTGACACTAGCGGGAGGGACGAAGAGACCCAGTACTTC.

This chain joins TRBV6-5 and TRBJ2-7, with 8 bases that match TRBD2. Germline loops: CDR1 MNHEY, CDR2 SVGAGI. J was trimmed by 0 bases and V by 4 bases; bases with no gene match: 5. The length of the CDR3 is 15 residues. CDR3 amino acids: CASSFSAGGSYEQYF. The CDR3 nucleotides are TGTGCCAGCAGTTTCTCGGCGGGAGGCTCCTACGAGCAGTACTTC.

This clone was recorded once. The rearrangement links TRBV6-5 to TRBJ1-2; a weak D match, TRBD1 (6 bases). The germline gives CDR1 MNHEY, CDR2 SVGAGI. The V end was cut by 11 bases, the J end by 4 bases, with 17 bases between. The CDR3 has 13 amino acids. The CDR3 spells CAGGGPEAYGYTF. The CDR3 region has the DNA TGTGCCGGGGGGGGGCCAGAAGCCTATGGCTACACCTTC.

V usage is TRBV9 and J usage is TRBJ2-1, with 10 bases lining up with TRBD2. Germline assignment: CDR1 SGDLS and CDR2 YYNGEE. The CDR3 runs 19 residues. V lost 3 bases to trimming and J lost 4 bases; unmatched junction nucleotides: 16. The CDR3 DNA reads TGTGCCAGCAGCGGTAGTACCCGAGGACTAGCGGCTATTTACAATGAGCAGTTCTTC. Translation gives CASSGSTRGLAAIYNEQFF.

The chain couples TRBV6-1 to TRBJ2-7; TRBD2 matches 7 bases. The CDR3 sequence is 15 residues long. Germline values: CDR1 MNHNS, CDR2 SASEGT. The J segment lost 4 bases and the V segment lost 6 bases, leaving 12 bases of the junction unmatched. CDR3 loop: CASRTGGRVGYEQYF. As DNA, the CDR3 is TGTGCCAGCAGGACGGGAGGCAGGGTGGGGTACGAGCAGTACTTC.

V is TRBV5-4 and J is TRBJ2-7; 7 nucleotides match TRBD1. The CDR3 length is 15 residues. The germline V gene encodes CDR1 SGHNT and CDR2 YYREEE (reference sequence). V was pared by 4 bases and J by 1 base, with 8 bases of the junction left unmatched. The CDR3 spells CASSPGQVKSYEQYF. Here the CDR3 DNA reads TGTGCCAGCAGCCCAGGACAGGTGAAATCCTACGAGCAGTACTTC.

V gene TRBV19 combines with J gene TRBJ2-7; a weak D match, TRBD2 (6 bases). The CDR3 contains 13 residues. Per germline, CDR1 LNHDA and CDR2 SQIVND (reference sequence). The V gene lost 8 bases and the J gene lost 0 bases, with 11 bases spanning the gap. The CDR3 spells CASGTGISYEQYF. For the CDR3, the DNA is TGTGCCAGTGGGACTGGGATCTCCTACGAGCAGTACTTC.

The rearrangement links TRBV11-1 to TRBJ1-3; D is unresolved. The V and J ends lost 5 bases and 2 bases respectively, with 16 bases between them. CDR1 and CDR2 from the germline V gene are SGHAT and FQDESV (reference sequence). The CDR3 consists of 16 residues. CDR3 nucleotides: TGTGCCAGCAGCGACGTCCCGACAAGCGCTGGAAACACCATATATTTT. It specifies CASSDVPTSAGNTIYF.

The chain has TRBV28 and TRBJ2-7, with D unresolved. The CDR3 length is 13 residues. CDR1 and CDR2 (germline): MDHEN, SYDVKM. Trimming stripped 5 bases from V and 3 bases from J, with 11 bases between. The CDR3 region has the DNA TGTGCCAGCAGTCCCGGGCCCCTCTACGAGCAGTACTTC. It is translated as CASSPGPLYEQYF.

The chain recombines TRBV29-1 with TRBJ2-7; the match to TRBD2 covers 8 bases. CDR1 and CDR2 from the germline V gene are SQVTM and ANQGSEA. The length of the CDR3 is 14 residues. V lost 5 bases to trimming and J lost 6 bases; unmatched junction nucleotides: 12. The CDR3: CSVTVAGPFGEQYF. As DNA, the CDR3 is TGCAGCGTTACGGTAGCGGGGCCTTTTGGCGAGCAGTACTTC.